One sample yielded the 11 T cell receptor beta chains listed below, sequenced in a study of shared clonotypes between healthy human individuals. The data were produced by immunoSEQ multiplex PCR, yet TCRdb's version contains in-frame clones alone and is incomplete. The sample shows around 2.1 million clones, 90% to 97% of them seen only once. The sample comprised naive CD4+ T cells sorted from blood. Regarding subset: CD45RA+ positively selected. The receptors here all came from a young man in good health.

The chain recombines TRBV11-2 with TRBJ2-1; either TRBD1 or TRBD2 may supply D (6 bases each). Deletions cut 1 base from V and 3 bases from J, with 13 bases between. CDR1 is SGHAT, CDR2 FQNNGV, per germline. The CDR3 is 16 amino acids. The chain's CDR3 is CASSLGGGRVYNEQFF. The CDR3, as DNA: TGTGCCAGCAGCTTAGGTGGGGGGCGCGTCTACAATGAGCAGTTCTTC.

The genes are TRBV5-1 and TRBJ2-3; maybe TRBD2 (5 bases). The germline gives CDR1 SGHRS, CDR2 YFSETQ. The CDR3 length is 14 residues. Deletions cut 3 bases from V and 2 bases from J, with 10 bases between. The CDR3 sequence is CASSSGEFTDTQYF. The DNA of the CDR3 is TGCGCCAGCAGCTCCGGGGAATTCACAGATACGCAGTATTTT. Supplemented by reference TRBV5-1 and TRBJ2-3, the full variable domain reads KAGVTQTPRYLIKTRGQQVTLSCSPISGHRSVSWYQQTPGQGLQFLFEYFSETQRNKGNFPGRFSGRQFSNSRSEMNVSTLELGDSALYLCASSSGEFTDTQYFGPGTRLTVL.

This clone was seen a single time. The genes are TRBV9 and TRBJ2-3; TRBD2 matches at 9 bases. Germline CDR1 and CDR2: SGDLS and YYNGEE. Trimming cost V 0 bases and J 2 bases; bases outside gene matches: 10. CDR3 length: 18 amino acids. The DNA for the CDR3 is TGTGCCAGCAGCGTAGCTATGCCAGCGGGGGGATTCACAGATACGCAGTATTTT. Translating gives CASSVAMPAGGFTDTQYF.

This rearrangement joins TRBV11-2 to TRBJ1-3, with D unclear. Trimming removed 0 bases from V and 0 bases from J, with 6 bases in between. The CDR3 sequence is 15 residues long. Germline V gene lookup returns CDR1 SGHAT and CDR2 FQNNGV. DNA of the CDR3: TGTGCCAGCAGCTTAGACCGTCCCTCTGGAAACACCATATATTTT. It encodes CASSLDRPSGNTIYF.

The J gene is TRBJ1-2, the V gene TRBV19; possible D gene TRBD1, 6 bases. The germline CDR1 and CDR2 sequences are LNHDA and SQIVND (reference sequence). CDR3 size: 13 residues. Trimming stripped 5 bases from V and 4 bases from J, with 11 bases between. The CDR3 DNA reads TGTGCCAGTAGTCAGGACAGCCCCTATGGCTACACCTTC. Translating gives CASSQDSPYGYTF.

This clone was seen a handful of times. Other DNA sequences in the same sample also yield this CDR3. The chain recombines TRBV5-1 with TRBJ1-4; 9 positions agree with TRBD1. The V segment lost 3 bases and the J segment 2 bases; nucleotides outside the gene matches: 2. Germline-derived CDR1 and CDR2 are SGHRS and YFSETQ. This CDR3 region has 15 residues. CDR3 region: CASSSTGGTNEKLFF. The CDR3 coding sequence is TGCGCCAGCAGCTCCACAGGGGGCACTAATGAAAAACTGTTTTTT.

The chain is built from TRBV6-5 and TRBJ2-2; D ambiguous. This CDR3 is built from 14 residues. Germline V gives CDR1 MNHEY, CDR2 SVGAGI. V lost 7 bases, J lost 6 bases, and 15 bases lay in between. CDR3 nucleotide sequence: TGTGCCAGCAATAGGAATCCTGTCGCCGGGGAGCTGTTTTTT. Its protein product is CASNRNPVAGELFF.

The chain couples TRBV2 to TRBJ1-5; possibly TRBD1 for D (6 bases). The CDR3 has 16 amino acids. Trimming cost V 7 bases and J 0 bases, with 16 bases left between them. CDR1 and CDR2 from the germline V gene are SNHLY and FYNNEI. The CDR3 bases are TGTGCCAGCATGAACCAGGGGCCATATAGCAATCAGCCCCAGCATTTT. It yields the protein CASMNQGPYSNQPQHF.

As to this clone: The sample holds other DNA sequences that translate to the same CDR3. V and J are TRBV15 and TRBJ1-3; D call uncertain. From germline, CDR1 is LNHNV and CDR2 YYDKDF (reference sequence). V was pared by 0 bases and J by 1 base, with 7 bases between. The CDR3 loop spans 15 amino acids. CDR3 sequence: CATSRDLGSGNTIYF. The CDR3 DNA sequence: TGTGCCACCAGCAGAGATTTGGGGTCTGGAAACACCATATATTTT.

CDR3 in DNA: TGTGCCAGCAGCTTCAGCCTTAATACTGAGCAGTTCTTC. It yields the protein CASSFSLNTEQFF. The chain combines TRBV7-2 with TRBJ2-1; no firm D call. V lost 3 bases to trimming and J lost 9 bases, with 12 bases between them. This CDR3 is 13 amino acids long. In germline, CDR1 is SGHTA, CDR2 FQGNSA.

The genes are TRBV6-6 and TRBJ2-7, with D possibly TRBD2 on 6 matching bases. The CDR3 contains 14 residues. V was shortened by 7 bases and J by 0 bases, with 13 bases between the two germline ends. The germline CDR1 and CDR2 sequences are MNHNY and SVGAGI (reference sequence). The CDR3 sequence: CASTRGSGSYEQYF. The CDR3 DNA reads TGTGCCAGCACCCGAGGTAGCGGCTCCTACGAGCAGTACTTC.